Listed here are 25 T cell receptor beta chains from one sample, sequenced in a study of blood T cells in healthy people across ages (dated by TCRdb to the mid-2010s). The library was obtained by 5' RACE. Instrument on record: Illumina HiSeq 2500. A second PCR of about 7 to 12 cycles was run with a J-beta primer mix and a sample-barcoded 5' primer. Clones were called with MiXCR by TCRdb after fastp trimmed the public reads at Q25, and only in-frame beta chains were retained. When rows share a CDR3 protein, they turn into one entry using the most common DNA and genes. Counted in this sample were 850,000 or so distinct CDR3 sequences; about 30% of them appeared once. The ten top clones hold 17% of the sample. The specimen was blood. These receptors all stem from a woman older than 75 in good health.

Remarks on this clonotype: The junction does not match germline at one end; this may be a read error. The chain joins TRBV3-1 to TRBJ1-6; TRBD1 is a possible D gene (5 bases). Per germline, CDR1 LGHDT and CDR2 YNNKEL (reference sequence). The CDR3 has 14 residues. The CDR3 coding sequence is TGTGCCGGCAGCCAAGCACAGGTCAATTCACCCCTCCACTTT. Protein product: CAGSQAQVNSPLHF.

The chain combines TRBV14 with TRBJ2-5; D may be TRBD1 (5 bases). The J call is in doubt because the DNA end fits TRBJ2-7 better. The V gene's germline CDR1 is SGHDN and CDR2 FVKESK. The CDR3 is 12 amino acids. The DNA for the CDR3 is TGTGCCAGCGGCAGGGCGGTGGGCGAGCAGTACTTC. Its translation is CASGRAVGEQYF.

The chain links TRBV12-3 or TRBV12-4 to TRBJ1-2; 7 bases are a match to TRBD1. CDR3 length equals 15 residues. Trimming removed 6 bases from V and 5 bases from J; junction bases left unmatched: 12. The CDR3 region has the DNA TGTGCCAGCAGCTTCCGGGACAGCGGAGAGTATGGCTACACCTTC. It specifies CASSFRDSGEYGYTF.

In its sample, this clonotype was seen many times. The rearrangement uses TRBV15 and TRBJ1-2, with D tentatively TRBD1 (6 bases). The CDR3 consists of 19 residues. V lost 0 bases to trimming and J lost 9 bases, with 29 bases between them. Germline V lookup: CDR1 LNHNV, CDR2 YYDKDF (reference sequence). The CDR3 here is CATSRDGIARGVPQFRYTF. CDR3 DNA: TGTGCCACCAGCAGAGATGGGATCGCCAGGGGAGTCCCCCAGTTTCGCTACACCTTC.

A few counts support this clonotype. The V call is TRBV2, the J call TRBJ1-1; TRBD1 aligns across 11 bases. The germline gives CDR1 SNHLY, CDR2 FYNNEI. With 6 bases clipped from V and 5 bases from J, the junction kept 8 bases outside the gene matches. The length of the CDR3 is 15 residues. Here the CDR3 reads CASRGQGVLRTEAFF. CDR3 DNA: TGTGCCAGCAGGGGACAGGGGGTTCTTAGGACTGAAGCTTTCTTT.

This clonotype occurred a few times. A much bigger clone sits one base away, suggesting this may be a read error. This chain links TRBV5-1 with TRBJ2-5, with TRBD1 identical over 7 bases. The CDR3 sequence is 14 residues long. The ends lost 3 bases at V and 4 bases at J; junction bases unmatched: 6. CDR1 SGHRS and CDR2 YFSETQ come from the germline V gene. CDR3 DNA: TGCGCCAGCAGCTGGGATGCAGGGGGAGAGACCCAGTACTTC. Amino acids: CASSWDAGGETQYF.

The CDR3 bases are TGCGCCAGCAGGAGACAGGGAGGAGATGAGCAGTTCTTC. This gives the protein CASRRQGGDEQFF. The genes are TRBV5-1 and TRBJ2-1; D perhaps matches TRBD1 (7 bases). CDR1 and CDR2 (germline): SGHRS, YFSETQ. V was pared by 5 bases and J by 8 bases, with 14 bases between. The CDR3 runs to 13 residues.

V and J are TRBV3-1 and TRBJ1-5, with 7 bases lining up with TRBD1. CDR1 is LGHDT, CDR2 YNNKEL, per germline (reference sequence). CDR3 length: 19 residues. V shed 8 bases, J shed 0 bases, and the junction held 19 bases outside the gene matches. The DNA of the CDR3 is TGTGCCAGCTCATGGGAACTGACAGGGATGACTCGTAGCAATCAGCCCCAGCATTTT. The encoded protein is CASSWELTGMTRSNQPQHF.

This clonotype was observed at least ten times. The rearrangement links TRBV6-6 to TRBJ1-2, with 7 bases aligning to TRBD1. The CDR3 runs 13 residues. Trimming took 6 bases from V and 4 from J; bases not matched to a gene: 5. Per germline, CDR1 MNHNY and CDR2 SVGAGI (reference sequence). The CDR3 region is CASSQTGAYGYTF. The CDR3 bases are TGTGCCAGCAGCCAAACAGGGGCCTATGGCTACACCTTC.

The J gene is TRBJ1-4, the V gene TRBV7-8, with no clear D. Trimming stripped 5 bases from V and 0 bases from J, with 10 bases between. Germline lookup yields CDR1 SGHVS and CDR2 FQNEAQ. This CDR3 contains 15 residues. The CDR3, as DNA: TGTGCCAGCAGCGGCCAGTTGACAACTAATGAAAAACTGTTTTTT. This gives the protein CASSGQLTTNEKLFF. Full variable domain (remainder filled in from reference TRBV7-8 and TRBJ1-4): GAGVSQSPRYKVAKRGQDVALRCDPISGHVSLFWYQQALGQGPEFLTYFQNEAQLDKSGLPSDRFFAERPEGSVSTLKIQRTQQEDSAVYLCASSGQLTTNEKLFFGSGTQLSVL.

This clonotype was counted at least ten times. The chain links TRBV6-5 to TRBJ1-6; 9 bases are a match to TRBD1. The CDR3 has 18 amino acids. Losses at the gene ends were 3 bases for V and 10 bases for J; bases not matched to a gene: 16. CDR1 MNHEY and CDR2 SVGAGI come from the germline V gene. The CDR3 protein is CASSYLPYTGGFNSPLHF. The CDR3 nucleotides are TGTGCCAGCAGTTATTTGCCCTACACAGGGGGCTTCAACTCACCCCTCCACTTT.

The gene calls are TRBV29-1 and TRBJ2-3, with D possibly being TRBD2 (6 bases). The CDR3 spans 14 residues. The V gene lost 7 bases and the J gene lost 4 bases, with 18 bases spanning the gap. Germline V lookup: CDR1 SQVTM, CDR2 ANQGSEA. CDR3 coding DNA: TGCAGCGCAGGGCAGGGACTTTTGGCAGATACGCAGTATTTT. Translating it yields CSAGQGLLADTQYF.

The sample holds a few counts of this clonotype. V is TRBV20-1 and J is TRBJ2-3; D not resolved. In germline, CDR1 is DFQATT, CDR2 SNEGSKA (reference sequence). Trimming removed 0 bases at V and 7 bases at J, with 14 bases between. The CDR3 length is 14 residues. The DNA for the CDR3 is TGCAGTGCTAGAGATCAAATTGGATCCTATACGCAGTATTTT. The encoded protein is CSARDQIGSYTQYF.

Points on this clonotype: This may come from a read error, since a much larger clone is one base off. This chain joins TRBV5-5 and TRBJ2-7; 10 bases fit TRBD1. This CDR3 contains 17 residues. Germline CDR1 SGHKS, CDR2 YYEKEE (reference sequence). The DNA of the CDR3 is TGTACCAGCAGCTCGTCGGGACAGGGGTGGGTTGGGTACGAGCAGTACTTC. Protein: CTSSSSGQGWVGYEQYF.

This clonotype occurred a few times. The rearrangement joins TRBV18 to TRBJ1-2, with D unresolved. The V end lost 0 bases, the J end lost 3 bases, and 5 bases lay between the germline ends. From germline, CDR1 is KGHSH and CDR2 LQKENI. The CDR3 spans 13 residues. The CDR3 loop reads CASSPPWDYGYTF. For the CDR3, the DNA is TGTGCCAGCTCACCACCCTGGGACTATGGCTACACCTTC.

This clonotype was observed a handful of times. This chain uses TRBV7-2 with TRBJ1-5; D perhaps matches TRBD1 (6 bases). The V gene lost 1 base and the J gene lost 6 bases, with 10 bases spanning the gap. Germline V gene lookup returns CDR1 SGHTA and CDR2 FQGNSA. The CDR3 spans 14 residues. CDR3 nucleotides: TGTGCCAGCAGCTTAGACGGGGGCCCTCAGCCCCAGCATTTT. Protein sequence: CASSLDGGPQPQHF. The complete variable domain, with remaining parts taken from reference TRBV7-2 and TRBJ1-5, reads GAGVSQSPSNKVTEKGKDVELRCDPISGHTALYWYRQSLGQGLEFLIYFQGNSAPDKSGLPSDRFSAERTGGSVSTLTIQRTQQEDSAVYLCASSLDGGPQPQHFGDGTRLSIL.

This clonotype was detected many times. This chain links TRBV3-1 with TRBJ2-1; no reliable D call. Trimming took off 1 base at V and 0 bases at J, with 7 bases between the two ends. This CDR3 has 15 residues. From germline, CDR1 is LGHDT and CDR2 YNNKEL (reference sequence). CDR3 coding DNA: TGTGCCAGCAGCCAAGTACGGAGCTCCTACAATGAGCAGTTCTTC. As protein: CASSQVRSSYNEQFF.

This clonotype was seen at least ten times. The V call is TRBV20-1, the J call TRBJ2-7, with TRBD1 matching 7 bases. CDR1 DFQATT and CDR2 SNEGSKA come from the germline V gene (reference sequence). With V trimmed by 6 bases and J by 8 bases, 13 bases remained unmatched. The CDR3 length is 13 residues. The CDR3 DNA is TGCAGTGCCCCGGGACAGTCGAAGGAGAAGCAGTACTTC. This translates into CSAPGQSKEKQYF.

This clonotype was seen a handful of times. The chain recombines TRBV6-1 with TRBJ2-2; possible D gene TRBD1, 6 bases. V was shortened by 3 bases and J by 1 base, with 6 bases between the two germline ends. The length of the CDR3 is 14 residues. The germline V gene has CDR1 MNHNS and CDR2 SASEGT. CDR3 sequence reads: CASSETGNTGELFF. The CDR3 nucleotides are TGTGCCAGCAGTGAGACAGGGAACACCGGGGAGCTGTTTTTT.

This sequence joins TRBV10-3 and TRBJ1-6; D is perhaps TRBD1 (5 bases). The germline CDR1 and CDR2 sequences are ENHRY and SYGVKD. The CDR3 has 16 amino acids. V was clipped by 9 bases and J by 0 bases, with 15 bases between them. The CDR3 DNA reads TGTGCCATGGGGGACGGCCGTAGCTCCTATAATTCACCCCTCCACTTT. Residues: CAMGDGRSSYNSPLHF.

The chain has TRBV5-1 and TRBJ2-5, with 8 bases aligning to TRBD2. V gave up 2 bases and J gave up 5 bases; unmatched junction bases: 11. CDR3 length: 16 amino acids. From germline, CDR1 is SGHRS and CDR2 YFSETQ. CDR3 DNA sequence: TGCGCCAGCAGCTTAGCGGGGGCGGCACCCCGGGAGACCCAGTACTTC. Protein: CASSLAGAAPRETQYF.

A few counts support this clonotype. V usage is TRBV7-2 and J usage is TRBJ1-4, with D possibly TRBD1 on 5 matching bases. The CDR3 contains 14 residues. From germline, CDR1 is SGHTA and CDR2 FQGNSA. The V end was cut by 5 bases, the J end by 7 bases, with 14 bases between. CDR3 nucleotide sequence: TGTGCCAGCAGCCCCGGGACGCCGCCTGAAAAACTGTTTTTT. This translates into CASSPGTPPEKLFF.

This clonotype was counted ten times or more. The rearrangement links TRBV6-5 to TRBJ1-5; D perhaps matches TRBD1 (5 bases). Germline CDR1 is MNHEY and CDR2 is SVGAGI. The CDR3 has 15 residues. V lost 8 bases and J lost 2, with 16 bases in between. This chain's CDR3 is CASGSLGQGNQPQHF. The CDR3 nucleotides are TGTGCCAGCGGGTCCCTGGGGCAGGGCAATCAGCCCCAGCATTTT.

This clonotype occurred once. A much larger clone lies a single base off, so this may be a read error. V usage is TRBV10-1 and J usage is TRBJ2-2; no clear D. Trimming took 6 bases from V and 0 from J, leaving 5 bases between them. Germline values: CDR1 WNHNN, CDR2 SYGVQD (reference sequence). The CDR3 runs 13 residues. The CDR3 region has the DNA TGCGCCAGCAGCGCGACGAACACCGGGGAGCTGTTTTTT. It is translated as CASSATNTGELFF.

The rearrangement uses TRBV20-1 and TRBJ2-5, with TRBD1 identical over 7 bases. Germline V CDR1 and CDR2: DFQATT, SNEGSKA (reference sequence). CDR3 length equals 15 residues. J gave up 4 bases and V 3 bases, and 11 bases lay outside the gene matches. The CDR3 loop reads CSASSGTAVGETQYF. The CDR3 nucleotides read TGCAGTGCTAGCTCCGGGACAGCTGTTGGAGAGACCCAGTACTTC.